Listed below are T cell receptor beta chains from one sample, sequenced in a study of blood T cell repertoires in COVID-19. Assay used: immunoSEQ multiplex PCR; TCRdb lists only in-frame clones, some missing. The sample holds around 140,000 clones, around 80% seen once. The sample was PBMCs or T cells enriched from blood (not recorded which). The origin of the receptors is a woman between 45 and 65 years old who had recovered from COVID-19. The CDR3 runs from the conserved cysteine through the conserved F or W. Fields, in order: D gene, V gene, J gene, clone size, CDR3 protein, CDR3 DNA. D genes are given only for firm matches. Expanded clones are given a class, and other clones once, few, many or no size at all.

d_call: NA; v_call: TRBV5-1; j_call: TRBJ1-1; clone_size: NA; cdr3_aa: CASSYGMGGQNTEAFF; cdr3_nt: TGCGCCAGCAGCTACGGTATGGGCGGACAGAACACTGAAGCTTTCTTT
d_call: NA; v_call: TRBV2; j_call: TRBJ1-1; clone_size: few; cdr3_aa: CASSQPFAGRNTEAFF; cdr3_nt: TGTGCCAGCAGTCAGCCCTTCGCGGGAAGGAACACTGAAGCTTTCTTT
d_call: NA; v_call: TRBV28; j_call: TRBJ1-2; clone_size: NA; cdr3_aa: CASSLAAYGYTF; cdr3_nt: TGTGCCAGCAGTTTAGCGGCCTATGGCTACACCTTC
d_call: NA; v_call: TRBV7-7; j_call: TRBJ2-5; clone_size: NA; cdr3_aa: CASSLTMTSSQETQYF; cdr3_nt: TGTGCCAGCAGCTTGACAATGACCTCTTCCCAAGAGACCCAGTACTTC
d_call: TRBD1; v_call: TRBV7-2; j_call: TRBJ1-2; clone_size: NA; cdr3_aa: CASSLDPGQGGYTF; cdr3_nt: TGTGCCAGCAGCTTAGACCCGGGACAGGGGGGCTACACCTTC
d_call: NA; v_call: TRBV7-9; j_call: TRBJ2-3; clone_size: NA; cdr3_aa: CASSLALSDSRQYF; cdr3_nt: TGTGCCAGCAGCTTAGCTCTCTCCGACTCAAGGCAGTATTTT
d_call: NA; v_call: TRBV29-1; j_call: TRBJ1-1; clone_size: NA; cdr3_aa: CSVRVGQGGGSEAFF; cdr3_nt: TGCAGCGTTCGAGTCGGGCAGGGAGGAGGATCTGAAGCTTTCTTT
d_call: NA; v_call: TRBV27; j_call: TRBJ1-4; clone_size: NA; cdr3_aa: CASSSRLATNEKLFF; cdr3_nt: TGTGCCAGCAGTTCCCGACTTGCAACTAATGAAAAACTGTTTTTT
d_call: TRBD1; v_call: TRBV27; j_call: TRBJ1-3; clone_size: NA; cdr3_aa: CASRGQGSTIYF; cdr3_nt: TGTGCCAGCAGGGGACAGGGGTCCACCATATATTTT
d_call: NA; v_call: TRBV2; j_call: TRBJ1-5; clone_size: NA; cdr3_aa: CASSLDREDQPQHF; cdr3_nt: TGTGCCAGCAGTCTTGACAGAGAAGATCAGCCCCAGCATTTT
d_call: TRBD1; v_call: TRBV7-2; j_call: TRBJ1-2; clone_size: NA; cdr3_aa: CASSLGQGVFYGYTF; cdr3_nt: TGTGCCAGCAGCTTGGGACAGGGGGTTTTCTATGGCTACACCTTC
d_call: TRBD1; v_call: TRBV5-4; j_call: TRBJ1-1; clone_size: NA; cdr3_aa: CASSPTGNGAEAFF; cdr3_nt: TGTGCCAGCAGTCCGACAGGGAACGGGGCTGAAGCTTTCTTT
d_call: NA; v_call: TRBV4-1; j_call: TRBJ1-5; clone_size: NA; cdr3_aa: CASSHRLGGSNQPQHF; cdr3_nt: TGCGCCAGCAGCCATCGCCTGGGGGGGAGCAATCAGCCCCAGCATTTT
d_call: TRBD1; v_call: TRBV7-8; j_call: TRBJ1-5; clone_size: few; cdr3_aa: CASSSYRGPDQPQHF; cdr3_nt: TGTGCCAGCAGCTCATACAGGGGGCCCGATCAGCCCCAGCATTTT
d_call: TRBD1; v_call: TRBV20-1; j_call: TRBJ1-2; clone_size: NA; cdr3_aa: CSASRTGLGSYGYTF; cdr3_nt: TGCAGTGCTAGTCGGACAGGTTTGGGGAGCTATGGCTACACCTTC
d_call: TRBD1; v_call: TRBV29-1; j_call: TRBJ1-2; clone_size: NA; cdr3_aa: CSVGTGGTSGYTF; cdr3_nt: TGCAGCGTTGGTACAGGGGGTACGAGTGGCTACACCTTC
d_call: NA; v_call: TRBV9; j_call: TRBJ2-2; clone_size: NA; cdr3_aa: CASSVRAGVAGELFF; cdr3_nt: TGTGCCAGCAGCGTTAGGGCAGGGGTAGCCGGGGAGCTGTTTTTT
d_call: NA; v_call: TRBV7-2; j_call: TRBJ1-4; clone_size: NA; cdr3_aa: CASSEQSNEKLFF; cdr3_nt: TGTGCCAGCTCGGAGCAGTCTAATGAAAAACTGTTTTTT
d_call: TRBD1; v_call: TRBV7-9; j_call: TRBJ1-2; clone_size: many; cdr3_aa: CASSLGTAYGYTF; cdr3_nt: TGTGCCAGCAGCCTAGGGACAGCCTATGGCTACACCTTC
d_call: TRBD2; v_call: TRBV7-3; j_call: TRBJ2-3; clone_size: NA; cdr3_aa: CASSLAGGLDTQYF; cdr3_nt: TGTGCCAGCAGCTTAGCGGGGGGGCTGGATACGCAGTATTTT
d_call: NA; v_call: TRBV24-1; j_call: TRBJ2-1; clone_size: few; cdr3_aa: CATRDRIYNEQFF; cdr3_nt: TGTGCCACGAGAGACAGGATATACAATGAGCAGTTCTTC
d_call: TRBD2; v_call: TRBV28; j_call: TRBJ2-3; clone_size: NA; cdr3_aa: CASSLESGVTDTQYF; cdr3_nt: TGTGCCAGCAGTTTGGAGAGCGGGGTAACAGATACGCAGTATTTT
d_call: TRBD2; v_call: TRBV13; j_call: TRBJ2-5; clone_size: NA; cdr3_aa: CASSPLGLPQETQYF; cdr3_nt: TGTGCCAGCAGCCCCCTGGGACTACCCCAAGAGACCCAGTACTTC
d_call: TRBD1; v_call: TRBV5-4; j_call: TRBJ1-3; clone_size: few; cdr3_aa: CASSTHQGALGNTIYF; cdr3_nt: TGTGCCAGCAGTACTCATCAGGGGGCGTTAGGAAACACCATATATTTT
d_call: TRBD2; v_call: TRBV7-6; j_call: TRBJ2-5; clone_size: once; cdr3_aa: CASSPETSPRETQYF; cdr3_nt: TGTGCCAGCAGCCCCGAGACTAGCCCCCGGGAGACCCAGTACTTC
d_call: NA; v_call: TRBV7-3; j_call: TRBJ2-2; clone_size: NA; cdr3_aa: CASGPSRVVGELFF; cdr3_nt: TGTGCCAGCGGGCCGAGCAGGGTGGTCGGGGAGCTGTTTTTT
d_call: NA; v_call: TRBV10-3; j_call: TRBJ1-1; clone_size: NA; cdr3_aa: CAIRDTERGSEAFF; cdr3_nt: TGTGCCATCAGAGACACCGAGAGGGGGTCTGAAGCTTTCTTT
d_call: NA; v_call: TRBV6-5; j_call: TRBJ1-2; clone_size: NA; cdr3_aa: CASTGQRYGYTF; cdr3_nt: TGTGCCAGCACCGGACAGCGCTATGGCTACACCTTC
d_call: NA; v_call: TRBV3-1/TRBV3-2; j_call: TRBJ2-3; clone_size: once; cdr3_aa: CASSQDPPQTTSTDTQYF; cdr3_nt: TGTGCCAGCAGCCAAGATCCCCCCCAGACTACTAGCACAGATACGCAGTATTTT
d_call: NA; v_call: TRBV7-8; j_call: TRBJ2-1; clone_size: NA; cdr3_aa: CASSLGLSGEQFF; cdr3_nt: TGTGCCAGCAGCTTGGGCCTGTCGGGGGAGCAGTTCTTC
d_call: NA; v_call: TRBV25-1; j_call: TRBJ2-7; clone_size: NA; cdr3_aa: CASSASNTGPEQYF; cdr3_nt: TGTGCCAGCAGTGCATCTAACACAGGGCCTGAGCAGTACTTC
d_call: TRBD1; v_call: TRBV7-9; j_call: TRBJ1-4; clone_size: NA; cdr3_aa: CASSLGGQSNEKLFF; cdr3_nt: TGTGCCAGCAGCTTAGGGGGACAGTCTAATGAAAAACTGTTTTTT
d_call: TRBD2; v_call: TRBV9; j_call: TRBJ2-2; clone_size: NA; cdr3_aa: CASSDPGTSGISGELFF; cdr3_nt: TGTGCCAGCAGCGACCCAGGGACTAGCGGGATCTCCGGGGAGCTGTTTTTT
d_call: TRBD1; v_call: TRBV7-9; j_call: TRBJ2-6; clone_size: NA; cdr3_aa: CASSSPPGQLSGANVLTF; cdr3_nt: TGTGCCAGCAGCTCGCCGCCGGGACAGCTCTCTGGGGCCAACGTCCTGACTTTC
d_call: NA; v_call: TRBV2; j_call: TRBJ1-5; clone_size: NA; cdr3_aa: CASSDTGGYQPQHF; cdr3_nt: TGTGCCAGCAGTGATACGGGGGGGTATCAGCCCCAGCATTTT
d_call: TRBD1; v_call: TRBV5-5; j_call: TRBJ1-2; clone_size: few; cdr3_aa: CASSVPGTVGTF; cdr3_nt: TGTGCCAGCAGCGTCCCCGGGACAGTCGGCACCTTC
d_call: NA; v_call: TRBV27; j_call: TRBJ1-2; clone_size: NA; cdr3_aa: CASSFGGFYGYTF; cdr3_nt: TGTGCCAGCAGTTTTGGGGGGTTCTATGGCTACACCTTC